This T cell receptor (beta chain) was documented in a study of blood T cell repertoires in COVID-19. Germline V gives CDR1 SGHRS, CDR2 YFSETQ. V was clipped by 0 bases and J by 5 bases; unmatched bases: 9. The CDR3 runs to 18 residues. Assay used: immunoSEQ multiplex PCR; TCRdb lists only in-frame clones, some missing. The sample yields roughly 200,000 clones, roughly four fifths seen once. V is TRBV5-1 and J is TRBJ2-2; the match to TRBD2 covers 11 bases. The sample comprised peripheral blood. This clonotype originated in a man in his fifties who had recovered from COVID-19. The CDR3 nucleotides read TGCGCCAGCAGCTTGGCCCCCGGGACTAGCGGAGGAACCGGGGAGCTGTTTTTT. Encoded protein: CASSLAPGTSGGTGELFF.